The following is a T cell receptor (beta chain) sequence with its context. The sample belongs to a study of blood T cell repertoires in COVID-19. Which cohort a participant joined came from the clinical history participants gave. TCRdb's copy holds only in-frame clones and misses some; the assay was immunoSEQ multiplex PCR. Of around 160,000 clones in the sample, 85% to 90% were seen once. Trimming removed 0 bases from V and 6 bases from J; junction bases left unmatched: 5. This CDR3 comprises 15 residues. Germline lookup yields CDR1 SGDLS and CDR2 YYNGEE. The chain uses TRBV9 and TRBJ2-7, with TRBD2 matching over 11 bases. Material: PBMCs or T cells enriched from blood (not recorded which). The TCR was taken from a woman under 40 with acute COVID-19. CDR3 sequence (DNA): TGTGCCAGCAGCGTAGATCCACTAGCGGGAGTCGAGCAGTACTTC. Amino acids: CASSVDPLAGVEQYF.